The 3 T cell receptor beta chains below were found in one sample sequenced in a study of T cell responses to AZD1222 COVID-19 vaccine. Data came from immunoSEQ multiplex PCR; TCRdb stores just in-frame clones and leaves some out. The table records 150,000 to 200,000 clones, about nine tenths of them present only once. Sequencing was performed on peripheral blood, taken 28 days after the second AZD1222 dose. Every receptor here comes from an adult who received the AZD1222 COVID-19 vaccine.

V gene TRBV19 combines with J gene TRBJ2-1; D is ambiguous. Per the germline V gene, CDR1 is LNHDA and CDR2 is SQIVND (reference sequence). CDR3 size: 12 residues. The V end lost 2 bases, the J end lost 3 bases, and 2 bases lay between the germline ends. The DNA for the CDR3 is TGTGCCAGTAGTATACACTACAATGAGCAGTTCTTC. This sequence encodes CASSIHYNEQFF.

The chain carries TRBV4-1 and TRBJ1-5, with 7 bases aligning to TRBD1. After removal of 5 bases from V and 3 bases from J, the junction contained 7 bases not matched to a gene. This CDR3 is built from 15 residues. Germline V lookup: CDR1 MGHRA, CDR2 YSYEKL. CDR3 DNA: TGCGCCAGCAGCGGGGAAGGGGGCCCCAATCAGCCCCAGCATTTT. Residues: CASSGEGGPNQPQHF.

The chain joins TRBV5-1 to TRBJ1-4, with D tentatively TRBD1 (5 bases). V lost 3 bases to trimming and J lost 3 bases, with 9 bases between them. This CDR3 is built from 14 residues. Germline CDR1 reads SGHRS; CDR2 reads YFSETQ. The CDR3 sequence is CASSWEGPNEKLFF. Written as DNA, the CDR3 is TGCGCCAGCAGCTGGGAGGGACCTAATGAAAAACTGTTTTTT.